This entry features one T cell receptor (beta chain) sequence. The antigen is not known. Time point specified: persistent/refractory GD, antithyroid drugs over 5 years with positive TRAb. PBMC RNA served as the TCR library source. Criteria from the American Thyroid Association guidelines were applied to diagnose Graves' disease. This entry comes from a study of regulatory T cells in long-lasting Graves disease. CDR3-region Arm-PCR and iRepertoire HTBI primers produced the TCR beta libraries. One entry per CDR3 protein results from TCRdb running MiXCR on the multiplex PCR reads. This repertoire shows hundreds of thousands of distinct CDR3 sequences, about 32% found once; its top ten account for under 55%. There are 15 residues in the CDR3. V lost 8 bases to trimming and J lost 3 bases; unmatched junction nucleotides: 12. Regarding the study as a whole: Persistent patients shared more public clonotypes (2,741) than newly diagnosed patients (around 1,000).

The clonotype originates from a female donor with Graves disease. V gene TRBV12-3 or TRBV12-4 combines with J gene TRBJ1-1; 7 positions match TRBD1. The input for sequencing was peripheral blood mononuclear cells (PBMCs), taken when the disease was refractory, from a patient treated with antithyroid drugs. The CDR3: CASRLRGGADTEAFF. In DNA form, the CDR3 reads TGTGCCAGCCGACTGAGAGGGGGCGCGGACACTGAAGCTTTCTTT.